Below are 26 T cell receptor beta chains sequenced from a single sample in a study of T-cell reconstitution after alpha-beta-depleted transplantation in children. Unique molecular identifiers featured in how the TCRbeta library was prepared. TCRdb recomputed calls from the PCR reads with MiXCR, one row per CDR3 protein. The data show about 130,000 distinct CDR3 sequences, with roughly 9% seen just once and approximately 25% held by the top ten. This specimen consisted of PBMCs, mostly from graft donor cells, obtained 180 days after TCRalphabeta/CD19-depleted stem cell transplant. Receptors originate from a girl less than two years old who had a stem cell transplant for combined immunodeficiency, so the T cells may come from the graft donor.

This clonotype was seen more than once but under ten times. The CDR3 nucleotides are TGCGCCAGCAGCTCCCTTCTAGCGGGAAACTCAGATACGCAGTATTTT. Amino acid sequence: CASSSLLAGNSDTQYF. The rearrangement links TRBV5-1 to TRBJ2-3, with 9 bases aligning to TRBD2. The CDR3 extends over 16 amino acids. Germline V gene data show CDR1 as SGHRS and CDR2 as YFSETQ. The ends lost 3 bases at V and 4 bases at J; junction bases unmatched: 9.

V usage is TRBV12-3 or TRBV12-4 and J usage is TRBJ2-1, with TRBD2 matching over 10 bases. CDR3 length equals 16 residues. Losses at the gene ends were 6 bases for V and 4 bases for J; bases not matched to a gene: 9. The CDR3 DNA follows: TGTGCCAGCAGCCTTGGCGTACTAGCGGGATACAATGAGCAGTTCTTC. This gives the protein CASSLGVLAGYNEQFF.

The chain has TRBV6-2 or TRBV6-3 and TRBJ2-2, with D tentatively TRBD2 (6 bases). The germline gives CDR1 MNHEY, CDR2 SVGEGT. Trimming stripped 6 bases from V and 7 bases from J, with 15 bases between. The CDR3 loop spans 14 amino acids. The DNA for the CDR3 is TGTGCCAGCAGGACCACCCCCGGGGGCGGGGAGCTGTTTTTT. This translates into CASRTTPGGGELFF.

The chain links TRBV7-2 to TRBJ2-1; D unresolved. CDR3 length: 17 residues. Trimming stripped 0 bases from V and 0 bases from J, with 12 bases between. Germline lookup yields CDR1 SGHTA and CDR2 FQGNSA. DNA for the CDR3: TGTGCCAGCAGCTTAGCGCCGGCTCTATCCTCCTACAATGAGCAGTTCTTC. It specifies CASSLAPALSSYNEQFF.

This sequence joins TRBV15 and TRBJ2-3, with D uncertain. From germline, CDR1 is LNHNV and CDR2 YYDKDF (reference sequence). V lost 1 base to trimming and J lost 1 base, with 6 bases between them. The CDR3 sequence is 14 residues long. The CDR3 sequence is CATSRGMGTDTQYF. The CDR3 DNA follows: TGTGCCACCAGCAGAGGTATGGGCACAGATACGCAGTATTTT.

The rearrangement joins TRBV27 to TRBJ2-6; D uncertain. Germline-derived CDR1 and CDR2 are MNHEY and SMNVEV (reference sequence). With 1 base removed from V and 0 bases from J, the gap between germline ends came to 4 bases. The CDR3 extends over 15 amino acids. CDR3 protein: CASSLFFSGANVLTF. Here the CDR3 DNA reads TGTGCCAGCAGTTTATTCTTCTCTGGGGCCAACGTCCTGACTTTC.

This chain joins TRBV20-1 and TRBJ2-1, with D unresolved. This CDR3 is built from 11 residues. CDR1 DFQATT and CDR2 SNEGSKA come from the germline V gene (reference sequence). Trimming removed 7 bases from V and 3 bases from J, with 7 bases in between. CDR3: CSGTVYNEQFF. DNA for the CDR3: TGCAGTGGAACAGTCTACAATGAGCAGTTCTTC.

The rearrangement links TRBV3-1 to TRBJ2-7; no clear D gene. V dropped 2 bases and J dropped 3 bases, with 11 bases sitting between them. The CDR3 runs to 14 residues. Germline CDR1 LGHDT, CDR2 YNNKEL (reference sequence). CDR3 region: CASSQLNGYYEQYF. The CDR3 DNA follows: TGTGCCAGCAGCCAACTGAACGGCTACTACGAGCAGTACTTC.

The V and J genes are TRBV20-1 and TRBJ1-4; D is unclear. Germline CDR1 is DFQATT and CDR2 is SNEGSKA (reference sequence). The length of the CDR3 is 15 residues. The V end lost 1 base, the J end lost 0 bases, and 9 bases lay between the germline ends. CDR3 in DNA: TGCAGTGCTAGAGTTTCAGATGCAACTAATGAAAAACTGTTTTTT. Its protein is CSARVSDATNEKLFF.

In this sample, this clonotype turned up a few times. The V call is TRBV5-1, the J call TRBJ1-1; 10 nucleotides agree with TRBD1. The CDR3 sequence is 14 residues long. Per the germline V gene, CDR1 is SGHRS and CDR2 is YFSETQ. V gave up 0 bases and J gave up 5 bases; unmatched junction bases: 1. This chain's CDR3 is CASSLGQGATEAFF. CDR3 in DNA: TGCGCCAGCAGCTTGGGACAGGGGGCGACTGAAGCTTTCTTT.

The V call is TRBV20-1, the J call TRBJ2-5, with D hard to call. This CDR3 spans 15 amino acids. V lost 6 bases, J lost 1 base, and 18 bases lay in between. Per germline, CDR1 DFQATT and CDR2 SNEGSKA (reference sequence). The CDR3 DNA reads as TGCAGTGCCCCGACATCTTCTTTGGCCCAAGAGACCCAGTACTTC. The encoded protein is CSAPTSSLAQETQYF.

This chain connects TRBV20-1 to TRBJ2-5; 10 bases line up with TRBD1. CDR1 is DFQATT and CDR2 is SNEGSKA in the germline V gene (reference sequence). CDR3 length: 15 amino acids. Trimming at V came to 5 bases and at J to 1 base, leaving 7 bases not matched to a gene. The CDR3 protein is CSAAGQGKFQETQYF. The CDR3 bases are TGCAGTGCTGCGGGACAGGGGAAATTCCAAGAGACCCAGTACTTC.

This clonotype was detected only a few times. The gene calls are TRBV5-1 and TRBJ2-7; D is uncertain. The CDR3 length is 16 residues. Germline loops: CDR1 SGHRS, CDR2 YFSETQ. V shed 0 bases and J shed 1 base, with 14 bases lying between them. The CDR3 region is CASSLGVYALSYEQYF. The DNA for the CDR3 is TGCGCCAGCAGCTTGGGGGTCTACGCCCTATCCTACGAGCAGTACTTC.

This clonotype came up many times. The gene calls are TRBV12-3 or TRBV12-4 and TRBJ2-5; unclear D gene. The CDR3 extends over 14 amino acids. The germline V and J ends were trimmed by 1 base and 1 base, with 7 bases remaining between them. CDR3 residues: CASSLEVAQETQYF. The CDR3 DNA reads as TGTGCCAGCAGTTTAGAGGTGGCCCAAGAGACCCAGTACTTC.

This clonotype showed up many times. The chain recombines TRBV29-1 with TRBJ2-2; no definite D call. This CDR3 is 12 amino acids long. Trimming took off 6 bases at V and 1 base at J, with 6 bases between the two ends. CDR1 SQVTM and CDR2 ANQGSEA come from the germline V gene. CDR3 DNA: TGCAGCGTACGACAGAACACCGGGGAGCTGTTTTTT. It is translated as CSVRQNTGELFF.

This clonotype was seen more than once but under ten times. The J gene is TRBJ2-2, the V gene TRBV27, with TRBD2 matching 8 bases. The CDR3 totals 16 residues. V gave up 4 bases and J gave up 0 bases; unmatched junction bases: 4. Per germline, CDR1 MNHEY and CDR2 SMNVEV (reference sequence). DNA of the CDR3: TGTGCCAGCAGTTCCCCGGGGGGGACGAACACCGGGGAGCTGTTTTTT. This translates into CASSSPGGTNTGELFF.

This clonotype was counted at least ten times. The genes are TRBV4-3 and TRBJ2-1, with 8 nucleotides matching TRBD1. Trimming took 3 bases from V and 7 from J; bases not matched to a gene: 5. The CDR3 has 14 residues. CDR1 is LGHNA, CDR2 YSLEER, per germline. CDR3 protein: CASSQAGGFNEQFF. The CDR3 DNA reads as TGCGCCAGCAGCCAGGCAGGGGGCTTTAATGAGCAGTTCTTC.

In its sample, this clonotype was seen a few times. CDR3 sequence: CASSWAVRYEQYF. CDR3 in DNA: TGTGCCAGCAGCTGGGCGGTACGGTACGAGCAGTACTTC. This chain uses TRBV11-2 with TRBJ2-7; D not certain. Germline V gives CDR1 SGHAT, CDR2 FQNNGV. The CDR3 has 13 residues. Trimming took 4 bases from V and 4 from J, leaving 11 bases between them.

A few counts support this clonotype. J is TRBJ2-1 and V is TRBV5-1; 11 positions match TRBD1. The CDR3 spans 13 residues. With 5 bases clipped from V and 7 bases from J, the junction kept 2 bases outside the gene matches. Germline CDR1 is SGHRS and CDR2 is YFSETQ. The CDR3 sequence is CASRDRGQNEQFF. As DNA, the CDR3 is TGCGCCAGCAGGGACAGGGGGCAAAATGAGCAGTTCTTC.

The chain combines TRBV5-1 with TRBJ2-5; weak D call: TRBD1 (6 bases). Germline loops: CDR1 SGHRS, CDR2 YFSETQ. The CDR3 totals 16 residues. Trimming shortened V by 0 bases and J by 5 bases, and 17 bases separated the two germline ends. CDR3 sequence reads: CASSLARNRVRETQYF. CDR3 nucleotide sequence: TGCGCCAGCAGCTTGGCCCGCAACAGGGTTCGGGAGACCCAGTACTTC.

This clonotype has a count of ten or more. The rearrangement joins TRBV20-1 to TRBJ1-5; TRBD1 is a possible D gene (6 bases). The CDR3 runs 15 residues. The germline gives CDR1 DFQATT, CDR2 SNEGSKA (reference sequence). V lost 0 bases and J lost 6, with 15 bases in between. The CDR3 reads CSARDTAGVSQPQHF. The CDR3 coding sequence is TGCAGTGCTAGAGATACGGCAGGGGTAAGTCAGCCCCAGCATTTT.

The V gene is TRBV4-3, the J gene TRBJ2-5; D assignment may be TRBD1 or TRBD2 (5 bases each). The V gene lost 2 bases and the J gene lost 9 bases, with 16 bases spanning the gap. CDR3 length: 14 residues. Germline CDR1 is LGHNA and CDR2 is YSLEER. CDR3 coding DNA: TGCGCCAGCAGCCAATATCAGGGTTTGGGGGCCCAGTACTTC. Protein sequence: CASSQYQGLGAQYF.

This clonotype has at least ten counts. The chain carries TRBV10-2 and TRBJ1-5; no clear D. The ends were cut back, 0 bases at V and 6 bases at J, with 9 bases in the middle. The CDR3 sequence is 14 residues long. CDR1 is WSHSY and CDR2 is SAAADI in the germline V gene. DNA of the CDR3: TGCGCCAGCAGTGAGTCGCCCGGCGGTCAGCCCCAGCATTTT. Its protein is CASSESPGGQPQHF.

This clonotype was observed at least ten times. The rearrangement links TRBV25-1 to TRBJ1-6; D call uncertain. V was shortened by 3 bases and J by 0 bases, with 3 bases between the two germline ends. In germline, CDR1 is MGHDK, CDR2 SYGVNS. CDR3 length: 14 amino acids. DNA for the CDR3: TGTGCCAGCAGTGAGAGCTCCTATAATTCACCCCTCCACTTT. Translating it yields CASSESSYNSPLHF.

This clonotype was picked up a small number of times. The genes are TRBV20-1 and TRBJ2-5; 8 bases are shared with TRBD2. CDR1 and CDR2 from the germline V gene are DFQATT and SNEGSKA (reference sequence). This CDR3 contains 14 residues. J lost 5 bases, V lost 5 bases, and 10 bases had no gene match. In DNA, the CDR3 is TGCAGTGCTCCTCGCACTAGCGGTGGGGAGACCCAGTACTTC. It yields the protein CSAPRTSGGETQYF.

Concerning this clonotype itself: An end of the junction does not agree with germline; a read error may underlie this. CDR3 protein: CASGYEQYF. As DNA, the CDR3 is TGTGCCAGCGGTTACGAGCAGTACTTC. The gene calls are TRBV6-2 or TRBV6-3 and TRBJ2-7; no reliable D call. Looked up from germline, CDR1 is MNHEY and CDR2 is SVGEGT. CDR3 length equals 9 residues.